The source of this T cell receptor beta chain is a study of cytomegalovirus exposure and HLA in healthy donors (dated by TCRdb to the late 2010s). With respect to the entire study: According to a later analysis, the 120 or so validation repertoires were produced on the same platform as the 666 repertoires of the first cohort. The aim of the study was to test whether cataloging public T cell receptors could identify signatures of past pathogen exposure. A separate validation cohort of 100 to 150 different subjects was used in addition to the approximately 610-subject first cohort. To predict cytomegalovirus infection status, the study brought together high-throughput TCR immunosequencing, statistical association of individual TCRs with disease status, and machine learning.

Regarding this clone: No antigen is known for it. Base qualities are not recorded, but no much larger clone differs from it by a single base.

CDR1 and CDR2 are drawn from the germline V gene: WSHSY, SAAADI. Trimming takes 7 bases off V and 6 bases off J; junction bases not matched to a gene: 6. Including the terminal cysteine and phenylalanine, the CDR3 comprises 13 residues. The CDR3 DNA has 39 bases and is translated from base 1. Paper-wide results and their limitations: The authors suggested that the approach could potentially be extended to other disease states and immunological phenotypes. Most TCR sequences were observed very rarely across donors, whereas some public TCRs were present in many individuals. A few of the identified cytomegalovirus-associated TCR beta chains were confirmed in vitro to be specific for cytomegalovirus antigens. A later analysis lacked HLA typing for the validation cohort, so it scored co-occurrence in that cohort across all 130 or so repertoires. The classifier was reported to diagnose cytomegalovirus status with high specificity and sensitivity in both the original and validation cohorts. Subsequent analysis determined that TCRs grouped into clusters in the first cohort also showed a tendency toward co-occurrence across the approximately 120 validation repertoires, and about 94% of cluster scores exceeded 0. The study gave a list of 150 to 200 TCR beta chains associated with cytomegalovirus.

Donors formed part of the validation cohort, which comprised some 120 subjects and was distinct from the first cohort of under 750 subjects. The library was produced with the immunoSEQ multiplex PCR assay. The published analysis was carried out like this. A statistical classification framework was built to diagnose cytomegalovirus status from the catalog of TCR beta chain sequences. The immuneACCESS repertoire file appears here via TCRdb, limited to in-frame rearrangements. These files lack a portion of the clones; in checked studies, under half of the deficit traces to unresolved V genes, and the cause of the others is not known. V, J and clone size are those of that table, while D and trimming were read from the DNA. The sample table contains about 57,000 clones; only one count was recorded for roughly 90% of them. The ten largest clones take up 0.95% to 1.5% of the sample.

Source material: PBMCs. The rearranged chain carries TRBV10-2 and TRBJ2-1, with 7 bases in between that match TRBD2. The sequence was obtained from a young woman in good health and CMV-seronegative. The CDR3 in this case is CASNSGRSNEQFF. The nucleotide sequence reads as follows: TGCGCCAGCAACTCCGGGAGGTCCAATGAGCAGTTCTTC.